This TCR beta chain was observed in a study of molecular identifiers for immune sequencing clone quantification. TCRdb redid the calling of the PCR reads with MiXCR, one entry per CDR3 protein. The table includes about 320,000 distinct CDR3 sequences, about a quarter detected once. This clonotype was observed a few times. Sorted inputs of about 19,000 to 1,000,000 cells, with 10%, 30% or 50% RNA, yielded naive CD8 libraries. Sorting recovered naive CD8 T cells on a CD8+CD4-CCR7+CD45RA+ profile. J lost 5 bases, V lost 0 bases, and 14 bases had no gene match. The length of the CDR3 is 17 residues. CDR1 is DFQATT, CDR2 SNEGSKA, per germline (reference sequence).

This receptor was taken from a human donor in good health. Some libraries in this study had Jurkat cell RNA spiked in. The sequenced sample consisted of naive CD8+ T cells from blood, with Jurkat cell RNA spiked in. Subset denoted: FACS-sorted CD8+CD4-CCR7+CD45RA+ naive T cells. The rearrangement uses TRBV20-1 and TRBJ2-7; TRBD2 matches 9 bases. The CDR3 protein is CSARDSHVAGVSHEQYF. The CDR3 DNA sequence: TGCAGTGCTAGAGACTCCCATGTAGCGGGAGTTTCCCACGAGCAGTACTTC.